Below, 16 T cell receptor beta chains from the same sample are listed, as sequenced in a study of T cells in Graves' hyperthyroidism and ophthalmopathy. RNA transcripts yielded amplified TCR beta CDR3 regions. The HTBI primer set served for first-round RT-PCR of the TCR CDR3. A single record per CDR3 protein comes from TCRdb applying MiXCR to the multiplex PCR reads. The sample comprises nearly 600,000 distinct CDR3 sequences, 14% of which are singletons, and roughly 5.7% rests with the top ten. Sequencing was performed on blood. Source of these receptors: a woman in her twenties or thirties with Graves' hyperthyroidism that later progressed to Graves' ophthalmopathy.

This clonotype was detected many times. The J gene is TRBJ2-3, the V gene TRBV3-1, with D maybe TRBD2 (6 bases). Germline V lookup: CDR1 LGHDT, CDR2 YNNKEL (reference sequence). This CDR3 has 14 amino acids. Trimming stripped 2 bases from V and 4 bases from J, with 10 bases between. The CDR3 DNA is TGTGCCAGCAGCCAACGAGGAGGGGCAGATACGCAGTATTTT. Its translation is CASSQRGGADTQYF.

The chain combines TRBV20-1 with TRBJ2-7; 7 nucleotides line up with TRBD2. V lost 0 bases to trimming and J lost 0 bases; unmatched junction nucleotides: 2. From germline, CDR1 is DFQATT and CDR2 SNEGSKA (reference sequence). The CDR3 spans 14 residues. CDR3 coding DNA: TGCAGTGCTAGAGAGCCTAGCGGCTCCTACGAGCAGTACTTC. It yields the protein CSAREPSGSYEQYF.

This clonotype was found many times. The CDR3 DNA is TGTGCCATCACGGATGGGGCGGGAGGGAGTTCGGAGACCCAGTACTTC. Protein: CAITDGAGGSSETQYF. The chain carries TRBV10-3 and TRBJ2-5, with TRBD2 identical over 9 bases. CDR3 size: 16 residues. The germline V gene has CDR1 ENHRY and CDR2 SYGVKD. Trimming at V came to 7 bases and at J to 5 bases, leaving 14 bases not matched to a gene.

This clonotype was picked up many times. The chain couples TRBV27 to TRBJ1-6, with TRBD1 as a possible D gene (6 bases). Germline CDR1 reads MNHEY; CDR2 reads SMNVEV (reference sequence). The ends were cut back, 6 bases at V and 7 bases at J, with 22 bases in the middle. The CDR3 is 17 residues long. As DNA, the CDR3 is TGTGCCAGCAGAGCTCTTACAGGGAGCATTTTAAATTCACCCCTCCACTTT. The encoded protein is CASRALTGSILNSPLHF.

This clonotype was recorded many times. The CDR3 DNA follows: TGTGCCATCAGCTCCGGGACTAGCGGGATCATGAACACCGGGGAGCTGTTTTTT. This translates into CAISSGTSGIMNTGELFF. This chain uses TRBV10-3 with TRBJ2-2; 13 bases are a match to TRBD2. After removal of 6 bases from V and 1 base from J, the junction contained 8 bases not matched to a gene. Germline loops: CDR1 ENHRY, CDR2 SYGVKD. The length of the CDR3 is 18 residues.

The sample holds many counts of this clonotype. The DNA of the CDR3 is TGTGCCAGCAGCTTAGGGCGGGGCCGCACAGATACGCAGTATTTT. It is translated as CASSLGRGRTDTQYF. The J gene is TRBJ2-3, the V gene TRBV11-3; a weak D match, TRBD2 (6 bases). V was cut by 1 base and J by 1 base, with 9 bases left in between. Germline V gene lookup returns CDR1 SGHNT and CDR2 YENEEA. The CDR3 covers 15 residues.

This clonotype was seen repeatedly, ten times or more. The CDR3 reads CASSVAIGGGTDTEAFF. The DNA for the CDR3 is TGTGCCAGCAGCGTAGCTATCGGGGGGGGTACGGACACTGAAGCTTTCTTT. The chain is built from TRBV9 and TRBJ1-1; perhaps TRBD1 as D (5 bases). The CDR3 totals 17 residues. V lost 0 bases to trimming and J lost 3 bases, with 18 bases between them. Germline V lookup: CDR1 SGDLS, CDR2 YYNGEE.

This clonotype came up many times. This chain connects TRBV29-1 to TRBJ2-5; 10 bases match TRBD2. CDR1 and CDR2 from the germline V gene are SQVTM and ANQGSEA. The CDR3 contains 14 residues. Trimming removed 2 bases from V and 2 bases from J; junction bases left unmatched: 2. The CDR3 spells CSVELAGVQETQYF. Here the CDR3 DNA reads TGCAGCGTTGAACTAGCGGGAGTGCAAGAGACCCAGTACTTC. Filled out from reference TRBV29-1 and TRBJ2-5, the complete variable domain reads SAVISQKPSRDICQRGTSLTIQCQVDSQVTMMFWYRQQPGQSLTLIATANQGSEATYESGFVIDKFPISRPNLTFSTLTVSNMSPEDSSIYLCSVELAGVQETQYFGPGTRLLVL.

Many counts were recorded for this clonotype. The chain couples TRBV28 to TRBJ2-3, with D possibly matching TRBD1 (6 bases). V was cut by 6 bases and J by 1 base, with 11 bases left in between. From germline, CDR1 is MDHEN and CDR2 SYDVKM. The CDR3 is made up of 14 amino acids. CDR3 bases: TGTGCCAGCAGGATACAGGGCGGCACAGATACGCAGTATTTT. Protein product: CASRIQGGTDTQYF. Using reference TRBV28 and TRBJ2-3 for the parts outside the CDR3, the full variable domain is DVKVTQSSRYLVKRTGEKVFLECVQDMDHENMFWYRQDPGLGLRLIYFSYDVKMKEKGDIPEGYSVSREKKERFSLILESASTNQTSMYLCASRIQGGTDTQYFGPGTRLTVL.

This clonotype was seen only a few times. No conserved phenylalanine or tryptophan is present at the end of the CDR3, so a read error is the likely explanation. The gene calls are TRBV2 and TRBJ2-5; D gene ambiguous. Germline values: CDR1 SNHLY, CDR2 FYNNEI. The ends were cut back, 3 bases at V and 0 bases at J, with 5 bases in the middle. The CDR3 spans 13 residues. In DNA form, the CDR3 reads TGTGCCAGCAGTGATGGGTACCAAGAGACCCAGTACCTC. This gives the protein CASSDGYQETQYL.

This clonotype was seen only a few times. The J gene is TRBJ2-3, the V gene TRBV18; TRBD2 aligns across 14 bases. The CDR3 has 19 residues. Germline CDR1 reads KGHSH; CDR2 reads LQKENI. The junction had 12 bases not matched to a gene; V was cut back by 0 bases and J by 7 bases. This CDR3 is CASSPPGLAGAQGEHTQYF. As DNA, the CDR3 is TGTGCCAGCTCACCACCGGGACTAGCGGGAGCCCAAGGGGAACATACGCAGTATTTT.

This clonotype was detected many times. The CDR3: CASSLHPMYGYTF. Here the CDR3 DNA reads TGTGCCAGCAGTTTACACCCGATGTATGGCTACACCTTC. This chain links TRBV28 with TRBJ1-2; D is ambiguous. The CDR3 loop spans 13 amino acids. V was cut by 2 bases and J by 5 bases, with 9 bases left in between. Germline V gene lookup returns CDR1 MDHEN and CDR2 SYDVKM.

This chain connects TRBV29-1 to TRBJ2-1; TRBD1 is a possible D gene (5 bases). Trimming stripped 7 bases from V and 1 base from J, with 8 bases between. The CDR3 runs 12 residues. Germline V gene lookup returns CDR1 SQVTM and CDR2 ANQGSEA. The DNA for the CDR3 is TGCAGCGACAGGAGTTCCTACAATGAGCAGTTCTTC. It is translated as CSDRSSYNEQFF.

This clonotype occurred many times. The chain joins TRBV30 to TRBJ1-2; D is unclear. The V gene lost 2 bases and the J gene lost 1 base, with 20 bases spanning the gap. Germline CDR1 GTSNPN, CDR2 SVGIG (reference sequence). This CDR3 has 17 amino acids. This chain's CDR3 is CAWSPSAVGIDNYGYTF. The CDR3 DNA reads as TGTGCCTGGAGTCCCTCCGCGGTCGGGATAGATAACTATGGCTACACCTTC.

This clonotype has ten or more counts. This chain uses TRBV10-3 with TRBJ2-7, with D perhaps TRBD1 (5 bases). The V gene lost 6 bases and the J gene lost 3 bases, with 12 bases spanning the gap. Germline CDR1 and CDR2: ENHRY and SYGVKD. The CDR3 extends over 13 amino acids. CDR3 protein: CAIRDDSLYEQYF. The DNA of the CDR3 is TGTGCCATCAGGGATGACAGTCTCTACGAGCAGTACTTC.

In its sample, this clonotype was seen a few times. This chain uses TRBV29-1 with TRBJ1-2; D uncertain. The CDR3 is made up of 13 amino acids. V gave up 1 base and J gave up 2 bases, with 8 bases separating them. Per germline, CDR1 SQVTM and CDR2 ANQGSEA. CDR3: CSVEAGSNYGYTF. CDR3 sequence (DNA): TGCAGCGTTGAAGCCGGATCAAACTATGGCTACACCTTC. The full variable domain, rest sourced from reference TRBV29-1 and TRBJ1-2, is SAVISQKPSRDICQRGTSLTIQCQVDSQVTMMFWYRQQPGQSLTLIATANQGSEATYESGFVIDKFPISRPNLTFSTLTVSNMSPEDSSIYLCSVEAGSNYGYTFGSGTRLTVV.